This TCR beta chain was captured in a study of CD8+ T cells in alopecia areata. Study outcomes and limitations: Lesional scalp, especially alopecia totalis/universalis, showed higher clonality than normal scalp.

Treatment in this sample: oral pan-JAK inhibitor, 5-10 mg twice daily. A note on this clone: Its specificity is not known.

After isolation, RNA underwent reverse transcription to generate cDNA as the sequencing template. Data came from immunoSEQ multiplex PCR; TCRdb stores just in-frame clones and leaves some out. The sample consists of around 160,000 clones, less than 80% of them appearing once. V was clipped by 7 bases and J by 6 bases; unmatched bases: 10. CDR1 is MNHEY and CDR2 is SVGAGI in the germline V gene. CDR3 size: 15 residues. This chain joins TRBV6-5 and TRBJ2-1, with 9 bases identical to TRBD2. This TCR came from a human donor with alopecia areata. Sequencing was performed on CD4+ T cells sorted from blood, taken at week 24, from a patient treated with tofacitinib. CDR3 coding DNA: TGTGCCAGCACCCTGCGGGGGGGGAGCAGCAATGAGCAGTTCTTC. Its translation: CASTLRGGSSNEQFF.